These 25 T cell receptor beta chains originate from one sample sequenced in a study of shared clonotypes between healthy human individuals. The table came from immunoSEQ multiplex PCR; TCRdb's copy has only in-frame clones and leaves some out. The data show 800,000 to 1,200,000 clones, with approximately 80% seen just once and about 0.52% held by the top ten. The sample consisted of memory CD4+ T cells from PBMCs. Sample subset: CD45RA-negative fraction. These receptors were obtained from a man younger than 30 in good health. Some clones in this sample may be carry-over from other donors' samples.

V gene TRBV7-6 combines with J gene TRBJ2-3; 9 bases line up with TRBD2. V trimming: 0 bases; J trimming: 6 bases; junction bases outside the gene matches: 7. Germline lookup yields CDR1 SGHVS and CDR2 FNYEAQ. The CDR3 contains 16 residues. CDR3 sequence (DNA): TGTGCCAGCAGCTTAGCGCTGGCGGGAGGGCCGGATACGCAGTATTTT. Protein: CASSLALAGGPDTQYF. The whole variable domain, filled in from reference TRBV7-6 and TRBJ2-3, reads GAGVSQSPRYKVTKRGQDVALRCDPISGHVSLYWYRQALGQGPEFLTYFNYEAQQDKSGLPNDRFSAERPEGSISTLTIQRTEQRDSAMYRCASSLALAGGPDTQYFGPGTRLTVL.

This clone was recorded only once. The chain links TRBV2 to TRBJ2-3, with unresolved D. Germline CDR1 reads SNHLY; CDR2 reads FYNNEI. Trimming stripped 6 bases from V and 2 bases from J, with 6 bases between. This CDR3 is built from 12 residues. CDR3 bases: TGTGCCAGCAGCTTATTCACAGATACGCAGTATTTT. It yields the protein CASSLFTDTQYF.

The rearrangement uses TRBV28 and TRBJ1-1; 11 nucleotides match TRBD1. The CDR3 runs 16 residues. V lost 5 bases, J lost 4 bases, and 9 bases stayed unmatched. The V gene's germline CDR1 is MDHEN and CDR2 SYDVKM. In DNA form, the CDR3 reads TGTGCCAGCAGTCCGAGGGACAGGGGGGTGTTCACTGAAGCTTTCTTT. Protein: CASSPRDRGVFTEAFF.

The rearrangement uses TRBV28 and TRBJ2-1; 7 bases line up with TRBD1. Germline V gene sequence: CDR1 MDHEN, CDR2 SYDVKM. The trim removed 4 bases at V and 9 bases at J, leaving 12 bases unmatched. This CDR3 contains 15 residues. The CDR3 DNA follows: TGTGCCAGCAGTTCCACAACGACAGGGCAAACTGAGCAGTTCTTC. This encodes CASSSTTTGQTEQFF.

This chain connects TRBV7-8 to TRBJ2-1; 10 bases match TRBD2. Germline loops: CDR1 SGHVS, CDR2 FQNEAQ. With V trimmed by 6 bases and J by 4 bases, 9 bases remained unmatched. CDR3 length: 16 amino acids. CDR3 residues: CASRRIAGGLYNEQFF. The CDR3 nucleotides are TGTGCCAGCAGGAGAATAGCGGGAGGTTTATACAATGAGCAGTTCTTC.

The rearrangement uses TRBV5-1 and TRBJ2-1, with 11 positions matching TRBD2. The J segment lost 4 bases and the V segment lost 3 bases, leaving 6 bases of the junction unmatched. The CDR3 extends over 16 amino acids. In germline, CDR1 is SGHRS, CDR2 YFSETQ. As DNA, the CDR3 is TGCGCCAGCAGCTCCTATAGCGGGAGGGGATACAATGAGCAGTTCTTC. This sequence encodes CASSSYSGRGYNEQFF.

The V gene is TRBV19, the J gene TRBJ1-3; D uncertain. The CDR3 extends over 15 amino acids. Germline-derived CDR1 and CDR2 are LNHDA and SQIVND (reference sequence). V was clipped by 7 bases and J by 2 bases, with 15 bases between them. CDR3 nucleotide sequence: TGTGCCAGTACCCCCGGGAGAGGGACTGGAAACACCATATATTTT. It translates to CASTPGRGTGNTIYF.

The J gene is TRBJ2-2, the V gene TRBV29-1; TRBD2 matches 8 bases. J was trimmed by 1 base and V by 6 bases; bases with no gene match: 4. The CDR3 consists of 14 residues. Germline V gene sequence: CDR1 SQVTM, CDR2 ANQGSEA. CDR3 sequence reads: CSVTTSGNTGELFF. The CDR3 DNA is TGCAGCGTCACCACTAGCGGGAACACCGGGGAGCTGTTTTTT.

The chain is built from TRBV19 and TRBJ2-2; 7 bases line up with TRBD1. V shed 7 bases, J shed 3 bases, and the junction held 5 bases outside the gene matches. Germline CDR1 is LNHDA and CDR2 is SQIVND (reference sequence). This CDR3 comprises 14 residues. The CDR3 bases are TGTGCCAGTACAGACAGGGCCCACACCGGGGAGCTGTTTTTT. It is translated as CASTDRAHTGELFF. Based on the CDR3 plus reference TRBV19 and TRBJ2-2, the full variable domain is DGGITQSPKYLFRKEGQNVTLSCEQNLNHDAMYWYRQDPGQGLRLIYYSQIVNDFQKGDIAEGYSVSREKKESFPLTVTSAQKNPTAFYLCASTDRAHTGELFFGEGSRLTVL.

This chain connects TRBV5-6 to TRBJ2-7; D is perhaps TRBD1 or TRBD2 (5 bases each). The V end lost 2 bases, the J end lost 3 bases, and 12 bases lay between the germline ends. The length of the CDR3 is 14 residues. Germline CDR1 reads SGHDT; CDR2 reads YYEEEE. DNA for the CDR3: TGTGCCAGCAGCTTCCGGGGCAGGGACTACGAGCAGTACTTC. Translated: CASSFRGRDYEQYF.

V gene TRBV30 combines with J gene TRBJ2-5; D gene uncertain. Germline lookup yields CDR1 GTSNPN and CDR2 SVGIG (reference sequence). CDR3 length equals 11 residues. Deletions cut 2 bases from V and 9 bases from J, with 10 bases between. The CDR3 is CAWSPNTAQYF. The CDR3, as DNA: TGTGCCTGGAGTCCTAATACGGCCCAGTACTTC. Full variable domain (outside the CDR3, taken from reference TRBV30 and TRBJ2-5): SQTIHQWPATLVQPVGSPLSLECTVEGTSNPNLYWYRQAAGRGLQLLFYSVGIGQISSEVPQNLSASRPQDRQFILSSKKLLLSDSGFYLCAWSPNTAQYFGPGTRLLVL.

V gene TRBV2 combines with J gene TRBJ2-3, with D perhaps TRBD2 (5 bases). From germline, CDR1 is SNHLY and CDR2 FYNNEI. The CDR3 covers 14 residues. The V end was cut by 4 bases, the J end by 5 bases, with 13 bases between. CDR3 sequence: CASSAVTGEDTQYF. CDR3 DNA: TGTGCCAGCAGTGCTGTGACCGGGGAAGATACGCAGTATTTT.

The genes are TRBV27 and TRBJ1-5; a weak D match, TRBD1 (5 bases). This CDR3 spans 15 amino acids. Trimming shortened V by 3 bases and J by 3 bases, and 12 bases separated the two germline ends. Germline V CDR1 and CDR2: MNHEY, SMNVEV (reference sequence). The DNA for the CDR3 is TGTGCCAGCAGTTTGGGACTCCCCTTCAATCAGCCCCAGCATTTT. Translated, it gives CASSLGLPFNQPQHF.

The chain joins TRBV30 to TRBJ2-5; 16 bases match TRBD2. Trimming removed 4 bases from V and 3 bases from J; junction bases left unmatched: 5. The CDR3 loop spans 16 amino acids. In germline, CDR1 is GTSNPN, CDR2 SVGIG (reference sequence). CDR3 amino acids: CAWNPGLAGGKETQYF. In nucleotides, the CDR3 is TGTGCCTGGAACCCGGGACTAGCGGGAGGGAAAGAGACCCAGTACTTC. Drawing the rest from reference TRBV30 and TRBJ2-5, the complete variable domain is SQTIHQWPATLVQPVGSPLSLECTVEGTSNPNLYWYRQAAGRGLQLLFYSVGIGQISSEVPQNLSASRPQDRQFILSSKKLLLSDSGFYLCAWNPGLAGGKETQYFGPGTRLLVL.

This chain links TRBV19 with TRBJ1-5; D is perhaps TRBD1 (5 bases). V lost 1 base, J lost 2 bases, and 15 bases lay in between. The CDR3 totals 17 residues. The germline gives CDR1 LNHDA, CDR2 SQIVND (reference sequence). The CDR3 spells CASSIVWGGEGNQPQHF. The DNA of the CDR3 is TGTGCCAGTAGTATAGTCTGGGGGGGAGAGGGCAATCAGCCCCAGCATTTT. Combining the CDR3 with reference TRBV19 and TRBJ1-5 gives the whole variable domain DGGITQSPKYLFRKEGQNVTLSCEQNLNHDAMYWYRQDPGQGLRLIYYSQIVNDFQKGDIAEGYSVSREKKESFPLTVTSAQKNPTAFYLCASSIVWGGEGNQPQHFGDGTRLSIL.

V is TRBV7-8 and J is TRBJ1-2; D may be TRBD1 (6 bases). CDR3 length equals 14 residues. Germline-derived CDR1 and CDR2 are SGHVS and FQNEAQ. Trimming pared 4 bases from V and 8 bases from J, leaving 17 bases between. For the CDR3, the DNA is TGTGCCAGCAGCTCTCAGGGGACGAGTGAAGGCTACACCTTC. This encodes CASSSQGTSEGYTF.

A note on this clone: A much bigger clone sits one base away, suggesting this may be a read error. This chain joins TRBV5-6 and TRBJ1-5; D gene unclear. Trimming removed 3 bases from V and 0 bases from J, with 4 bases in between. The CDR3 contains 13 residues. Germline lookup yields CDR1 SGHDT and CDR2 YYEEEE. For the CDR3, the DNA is TGTGCCAGCAGCTCGGATAGCAATCAGCCCCAGCATTTT. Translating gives CASSSDSNQPQHF.

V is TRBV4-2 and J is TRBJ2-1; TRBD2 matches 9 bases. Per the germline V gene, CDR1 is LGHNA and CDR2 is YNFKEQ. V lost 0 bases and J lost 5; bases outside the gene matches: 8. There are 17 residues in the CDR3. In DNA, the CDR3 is TGTGCCAGCAGCCAAGATTCGTGGGCTAGCGGGAACAATGAGCAGTTCTTC. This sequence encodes CASSQDSWASGNNEQFF.

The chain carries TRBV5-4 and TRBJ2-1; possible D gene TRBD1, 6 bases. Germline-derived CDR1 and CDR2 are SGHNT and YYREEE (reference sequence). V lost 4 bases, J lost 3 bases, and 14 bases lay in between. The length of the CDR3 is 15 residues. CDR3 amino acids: CASSPAQGNYNEQFF. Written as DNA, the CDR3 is TGTGCCAGCAGCCCCGCCCAGGGGAACTACAATGAGCAGTTCTTC.

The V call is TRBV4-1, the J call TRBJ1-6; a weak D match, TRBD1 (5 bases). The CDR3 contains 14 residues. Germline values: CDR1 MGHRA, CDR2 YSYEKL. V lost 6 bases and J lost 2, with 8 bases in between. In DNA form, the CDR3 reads TGCGCCAGCAGGGGGGGTCCCTATAATTCACCCCTCCACTTT. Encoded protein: CASRGGPYNSPLHF.

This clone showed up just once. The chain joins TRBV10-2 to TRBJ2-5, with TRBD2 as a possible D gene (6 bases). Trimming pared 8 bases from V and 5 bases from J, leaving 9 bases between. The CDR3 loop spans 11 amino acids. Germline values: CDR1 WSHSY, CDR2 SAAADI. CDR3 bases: TGCGCCAGCCTCCGGGGGGAGACCCAGTACTTC. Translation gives CASLRGETQYF.

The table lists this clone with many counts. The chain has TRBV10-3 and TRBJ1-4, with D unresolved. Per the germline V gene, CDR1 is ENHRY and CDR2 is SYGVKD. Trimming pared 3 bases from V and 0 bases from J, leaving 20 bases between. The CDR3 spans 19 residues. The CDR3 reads CAISEGFPQTHATNEKLFF. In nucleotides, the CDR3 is TGTGCCATCAGTGAAGGTTTCCCACAGACCCATGCAACTAATGAAAAACTGTTTTTT.

The CDR3 here is CASSPLGGGFSYEQYF. DNA for the CDR3: TGTGCCAGCAGTCCACTGGGGGGGGGCTTTTCCTACGAGCAGTACTTC. This sequence joins TRBV28 and TRBJ2-7; D is possibly TRBD2 (7 bases). The CDR3 sequence is 16 residues long. Per germline, CDR1 MDHEN and CDR2 SYDVKM. V was pared by 5 bases and J by 1 base, with 18 bases between.

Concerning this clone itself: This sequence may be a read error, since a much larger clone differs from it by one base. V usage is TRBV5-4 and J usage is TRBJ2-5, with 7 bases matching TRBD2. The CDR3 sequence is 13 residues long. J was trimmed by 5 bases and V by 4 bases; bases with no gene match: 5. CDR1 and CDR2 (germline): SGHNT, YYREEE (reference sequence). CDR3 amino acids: CASSPQGGETQYF. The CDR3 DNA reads TGTGCCAGCAGCCCCCAGGGAGGGGAGACCCAGTACTTC.

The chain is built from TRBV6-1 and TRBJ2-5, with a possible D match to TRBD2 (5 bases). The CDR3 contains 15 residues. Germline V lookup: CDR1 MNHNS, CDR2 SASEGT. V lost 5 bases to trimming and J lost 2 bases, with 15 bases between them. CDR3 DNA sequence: TGTGCCAGCAGTCCAACCCGAGCGGATCAAGAGACCCAGTACTTC. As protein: CASSPTRADQETQYF.